The rows below give T cell receptor beta chains drawn from one sample of a study of OX40 agonist ivuxolimab in advanced cancers. The table came from immunoSEQ multiplex PCR; TCRdb's copy has only in-frame clones and leaves some out. The data contain approximately 160,000 clones, 90% to 95% of them seen just once; the ten biggest clones take up just over 0.3%. The input for sequencing was CD4+ or CD8+ T cells sorted from blood, taken in a trial of the OX40 agonist ivuxolimab. These TCRs come from an adult with an advanced solid tumor such as melanoma, head and neck, liver or kidney cancer. The CDR3 runs from the conserved cysteine through the conserved F or W. The D gene is left open where the match is weak. Part of the rows lack a size; the others show once, few, many or a class for expanded clones.

CDR3aa: CASSQERVWGYGYTF; CDR3nt: TGCGCCAGCAGCCAAGAGAGGGTCTGGGGGTATGGCTACACCTTC; abundance: .; d_gene: .; v_gene: TRBV4-3; j_gene: TRBJ1-2
CDR3aa: CASRPPGPLVTEAFF; CDR3nt: TGTGCCAGCAGACCCCCGGGACCGCTCGTAACTGAAGCTTTCTTT; abundance: .; d_gene: .; v_gene: TRBV7-6; j_gene: TRBJ1-1
CDR3aa: CASSLFYPGTGVHEQYF; CDR3nt: TGTGCCAGCAGCTTATTCTATCCCGGGACAGGGGTTCACGAGCAGTACTTC; abundance: .; d_gene: TRBD1; v_gene: TRBV11-2; j_gene: TRBJ2-7
CDR3aa: CASGFPLTGTSIGETQYF; CDR3nt: TGTGCTAGTGGTTTTCCTCTAACCGGGACTTCTATCGGGGAGACCCAGTACTTC; abundance: .; d_gene: .; v_gene: TRBV12-5; j_gene: TRBJ2-5
CDR3aa: CASSTRQGGYGQYF; CDR3nt: TGTGCCAGTAGTACCAGACAGGGCGGCTATGGGCAGTACTTC; abundance: once; d_gene: TRBD1; v_gene: TRBV19; j_gene: TRBJ2-7
CDR3aa: CASSQGSYEQYF; CDR3nt: TGTGCCAGCAGCCAAGGTTCCTACGAGCAGTACTTC; abundance: .; d_gene: .; v_gene: TRBV14; j_gene: TRBJ2-7
CDR3aa: CASSIEQGHGYTF; CDR3nt: TGTGCCAGTAGTATCGAGCAGGGTCATGGCTACACCTTC; abundance: .; d_gene: .; v_gene: TRBV19; j_gene: TRBJ1-2
CDR3aa: CSARTGRGEKLFF; CDR3nt: TGCAGCGCCCGGACAGGGAGAGGAGAAAAACTGTTTTTT; abundance: .; d_gene: TRBD1; v_gene: TRBV29-1; j_gene: TRBJ1-4
CDR3aa: CASRFKPKRWLSGGTNEKLFF; CDR3nt: TGTGCAAGTCGCTTCAAACCCAAAAGGTGGCTGTCGGGAGGCACTAATGAAAAACTGTTTTTT; abundance: .; d_gene: .; v_gene: TRBV12-2; j_gene: TRBJ1-4
CDR3aa: CASSLGVTVALNTIYF; CDR3nt: TGTGCCAGCAGCTTGGGCGTTACTGTGGCCCTAAACACCATATATTTT; abundance: .; d_gene: .; v_gene: TRBV5-4; j_gene: TRBJ1-3
CDR3aa: CASSLTALLGGYTF; CDR3nt: TGTGCCAGCAGTTTAACAGCTCTCCTAGGTGGCTACACCTTC; abundance: .; d_gene: .; v_gene: TRBV28; j_gene: TRBJ1-2
CDR3aa: CASSALDGNYGYTF; CDR3nt: TGTGCCAGCAGTGCGCTAGACGGGAACTATGGCTACACCTTC; abundance: .; d_gene: .; v_gene: TRBV6-1; j_gene: TRBJ1-2
CDR3aa: CASSIDLGTTVYNEQFF; CDR3nt: TGTGCCAGTAGTATAGATCTGGGGACGACCGTTTACAATGAGCAGTTCTTC; abundance: .; d_gene: .; v_gene: TRBV19; j_gene: TRBJ2-1
CDR3aa: CASSTPTNYGYTF; CDR3nt: TGTGCCAGCAGCACGCCAACTAACTATGGCTACACCTTC; abundance: .; d_gene: .; v_gene: TRBV28; j_gene: TRBJ1-2
CDR3aa: CASSSDSHNEKLFF; CDR3nt: TGCGCCAGCAGCTCTGACAGTCATAATGAAAAACTGTTTTTT; abundance: .; d_gene: .; v_gene: TRBV5-1; j_gene: TRBJ1-4
CDR3aa: CAISGRGLAGGRPTDTQYF; CDR3nt: TGTGCCATCAGTGGCCGGGGACTAGCGGGAGGGAGGCCCACAGATACGCAGTATTTT; abundance: .; d_gene: TRBD2; v_gene: TRBV10-3; j_gene: TRBJ2-3
CDR3aa: CASSQGTGAGNTIYF; CDR3nt: TGCGCCAGCAGCCAAGGGACGGGAGCTGGAAACACCATATATTTT; abundance: .; d_gene: .; v_gene: TRBV4-3; j_gene: TRBJ1-3
CDR3aa: CASSPLSGRSSYEQYF; CDR3nt: TGTGCCAGCTCGCCTCTGAGTGGGAGGAGCTCCTACGAGCAGTACTTC; abundance: .; d_gene: .; v_gene: TRBV18; j_gene: TRBJ2-7
CDR3aa: CASSPGLTPNEKLFF; CDR3nt: TGTGCCAGCAGCCCCGGACTTACCCCTAATGAAAAACTGTTTTTT; abundance: .; d_gene: .; v_gene: TRBV11-2; j_gene: TRBJ1-4
CDR3aa: CASSEAGGRYYEQYF; CDR3nt: TGTGCCAGCAGTGAAGCTGGCGGACGGTACTACGAGCAGTACTTC; abundance: .; d_gene: .; v_gene: TRBV2; j_gene: TRBJ2-7
CDR3aa: CASSQVGLGSPETQYF; CDR3nt: TGTGCCAGCAGCCAAGTTGGTCTGGGTAGTCCCGAGACCCAGTACTTC; abundance: .; d_gene: .; v_gene: TRBV4-2; j_gene: TRBJ2-5
CDR3aa: CASRNGAGGGYTF; CDR3nt: TGTGCCAGCAGGAACGGGGCAGGGGGCGGCTACACCTTC; abundance: .; d_gene: TRBD1; v_gene: TRBV6-5; j_gene: TRBJ1-2
CDR3aa: CASSMGQTNFGETQYF; CDR3nt: TGCGCCAGCAGCATGGGACAGACAAATTTTGGGGAGACCCAGTACTTC; abundance: .; d_gene: TRBD1; v_gene: TRBV5-1; j_gene: TRBJ2-5
CDR3aa: CAISEGASGGQETQYF; CDR3nt: TGTGCCATCAGTGAGGGGGCTAGCGGGGGGCAAGAGACCCAGTACTTC; abundance: .; d_gene: TRBD2; v_gene: TRBV10-3; j_gene: TRBJ2-5